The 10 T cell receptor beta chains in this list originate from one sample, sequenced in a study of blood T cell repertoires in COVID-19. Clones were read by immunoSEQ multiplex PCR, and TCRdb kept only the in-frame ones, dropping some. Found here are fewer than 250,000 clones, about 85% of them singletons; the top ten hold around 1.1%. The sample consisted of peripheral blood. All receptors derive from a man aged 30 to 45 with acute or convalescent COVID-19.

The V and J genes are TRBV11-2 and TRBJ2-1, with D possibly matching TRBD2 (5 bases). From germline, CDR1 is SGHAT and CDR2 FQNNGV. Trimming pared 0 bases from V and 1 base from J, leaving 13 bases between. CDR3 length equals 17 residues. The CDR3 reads CASSLEFRGRSYNEQFF. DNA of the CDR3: TGTGCCAGCAGCTTAGAGTTCCGGGGTAGGTCCTACAATGAGCAGTTCTTC.

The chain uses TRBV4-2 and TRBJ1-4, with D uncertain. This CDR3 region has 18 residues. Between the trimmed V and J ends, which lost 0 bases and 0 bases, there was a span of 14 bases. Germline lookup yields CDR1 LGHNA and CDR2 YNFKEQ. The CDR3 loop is CASSQEGPRRATNEKLFF. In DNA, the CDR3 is TGTGCCAGCAGCCAAGAGGGTCCGCGGAGGGCAACTAATGAAAAACTGTTTTTT.

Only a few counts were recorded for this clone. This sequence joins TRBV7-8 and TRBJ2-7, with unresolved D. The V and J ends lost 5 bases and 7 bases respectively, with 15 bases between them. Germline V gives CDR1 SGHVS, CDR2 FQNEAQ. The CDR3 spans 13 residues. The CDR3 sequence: CASSMWALREQYF. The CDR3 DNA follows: TGTGCCAGCAGCATGTGGGCACTTCGAGAGCAGTACTTC.

As DNA, the CDR3 is TGTGCCAGCAGCTTCAGGGGTTTTAACTATGGCTACACCTTC. Its translation: CASSFRGFNYGYTF. The chain employs TRBV3-1 (or the pseudogene TRBV3-2) and TRBJ1-2, with D maybe TRBD1 (6 bases). V was trimmed by 5 bases and J by 1 base, leaving 11 bases between them. Looked up from germline, CDR1 is LGHDT and CDR2 is YNNKEL (reference sequence). The CDR3 runs 14 residues.

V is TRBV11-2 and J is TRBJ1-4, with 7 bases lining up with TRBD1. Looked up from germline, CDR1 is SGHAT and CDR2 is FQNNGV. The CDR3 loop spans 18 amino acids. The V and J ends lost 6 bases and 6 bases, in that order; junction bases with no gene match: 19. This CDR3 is CASSLPRGTGVADEKLFF. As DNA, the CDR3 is TGTGCCAGCAGTCTCCCCCGGGGTACAGGGGTAGCGGATGAAAAACTGTTTTTT.

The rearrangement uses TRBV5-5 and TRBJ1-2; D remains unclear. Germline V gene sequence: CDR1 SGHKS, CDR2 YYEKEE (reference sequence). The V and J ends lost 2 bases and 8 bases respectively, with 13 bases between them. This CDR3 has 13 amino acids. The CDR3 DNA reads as TGTGCCAGCAGCTTAGAATGGGCTTCGGGCTACACCTTC. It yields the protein CASSLEWASGYTF.

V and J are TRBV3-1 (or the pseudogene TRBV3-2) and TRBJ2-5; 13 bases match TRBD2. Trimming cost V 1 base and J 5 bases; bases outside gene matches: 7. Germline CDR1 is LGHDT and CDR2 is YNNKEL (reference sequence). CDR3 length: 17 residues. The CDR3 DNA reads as TGTGCCAGCAGCCAAGCAAGGACTAGCGGGGGTAAGGAGACCCAGTACTTC. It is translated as CASSQARTSGGKETQYF.

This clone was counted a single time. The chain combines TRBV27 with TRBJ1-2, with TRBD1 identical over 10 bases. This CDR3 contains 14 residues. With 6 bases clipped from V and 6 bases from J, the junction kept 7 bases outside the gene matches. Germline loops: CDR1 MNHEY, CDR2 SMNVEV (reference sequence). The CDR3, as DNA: TGTGCCAGCAGACTCCGGGACAGGGGCGATGGCTACACCTTC. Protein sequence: CASRLRDRGDGYTF.

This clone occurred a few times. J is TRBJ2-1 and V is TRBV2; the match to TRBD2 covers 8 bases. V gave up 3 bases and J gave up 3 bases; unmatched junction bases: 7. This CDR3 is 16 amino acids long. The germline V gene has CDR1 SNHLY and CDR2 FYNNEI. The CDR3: CASSDRLAGGYNEQFF. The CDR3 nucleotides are TGTGCCAGCAGTGACCGGCTAGCGGGTGGCTACAATGAGCAGTTCTTC. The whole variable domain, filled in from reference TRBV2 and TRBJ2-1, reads EPEVTQTPSHQVTQMGQEVILRCVPISNHLYFYWYRQILGQKVEFLVSFYNNEISEKSEIFDDQFSVERPDGSNFTLKIRSTKLEDSAMYFCASSDRLAGGYNEQFFGPGTRLTVL.

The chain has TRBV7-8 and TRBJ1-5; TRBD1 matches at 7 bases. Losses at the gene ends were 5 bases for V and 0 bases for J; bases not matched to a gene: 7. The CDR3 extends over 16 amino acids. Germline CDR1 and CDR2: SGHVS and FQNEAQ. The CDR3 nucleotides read TGTGCCAGCAGCCGTGGAGGGGGCGGTAGCAATCAGCCCCAGCATTTT. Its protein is CASSRGGGGSNQPQHF.